The rows below give T cell receptor beta chains drawn from one sample of a study of shared clonotypes between healthy human individuals. Repertoires were generated with immunoSEQ multiplex PCR, while TCRdb's copy carries only in-frame clones and drops some. The sample records about 480,000 clones, about four fifths being singletons. Input material: PBMCs. These receptors originate from a middle-aged woman in good health. Some clones in this sample may be carry-over from other donors' samples. Each CDR3 is given with its conserved first and last residue. The order of the fields is CDR3 protein, CDR3 DNA, D gene, V gene, clone size, J gene. A D gene is named only where the DNA matches it firmly. Size is stated for part of the rows, as once, few or many counts, or as a class when the clone is expanded.

CDR3aa: CASSRTPGGQETQYF
CDR3nt: TGTGCCAGCTCACGGACACCAGGGGGCCAAGAGACCCAGTACTTC
d_gene: TRBD1
v_gene: TRBV18
abundance: -
j_gene: TRBJ2-5

CDR3aa: CASSLRQGVTDTQYF
CDR3nt: TGTGCCAGCAGCTTGAGACAGGGTGTGACAGATACGCAGTATTTT
d_gene: TRBD1
v_gene: TRBV5-8
abundance: -
j_gene: TRBJ2-3

CDR3aa: CASSPGTSRSSYEQYF
CDR3nt: TGTGCCAGCAGCCCCGGGACTAGCCGTAGCTCCTACGAGCAGTACTTC
d_gene: TRBD2
v_gene: TRBV7-6
abundance: -
j_gene: TRBJ2-7

CDR3aa: CASTSGVGGGYEQYF
CDR3nt: TGTGCCAGTACCTCTGGGGTAGGGGGCGGCTACGAGCAGTACTTC
d_gene: TRBD1
v_gene: TRBV19
abundance: -
j_gene: TRBJ2-7

CDR3aa: CSVGGSSYEQYF
CDR3nt: TGCAGCGTTGGTGGGAGCTCCTACGAGCAGTACTTC
d_gene: -
v_gene: TRBV29-1
abundance: -
j_gene: TRBJ2-7

CDR3aa: CASSLGGTYSNQPQHF
CDR3nt: TGTGCCAGCAGTTTAGGAGGGACTTATAGCAATCAGCCCCAGCATTTT
d_gene: -
v_gene: TRBV28
abundance: -
j_gene: TRBJ1-5

CDR3aa: CASSIRGAYEQYF
CDR3nt: TGTGCCAGCAGCATTAGGGGGGCCTACGAGCAGTACTTC
d_gene: -
v_gene: TRBV7-2
abundance: -
j_gene: TRBJ2-7

CDR3aa: CASSQDWGPQNTQYF
CDR3nt: TGTGCCAGCAGCCAAGATTGGGGGCCACAAAATACGCAGTATTTT
d_gene: -
v_gene: TRBV4-2
abundance: few
j_gene: TRBJ2-3

CDR3aa: CASSLGLAGGNEQFF
CDR3nt: TGCGCCAGCAGCTTGGGACTAGCGGGGGGCAATGAGCAGTTCTTC
d_gene: TRBD2
v_gene: TRBV5-1
abundance: -
j_gene: TRBJ2-1

CDR3aa: CSASPEDEQFF
CDR3nt: TGCAGTGCTAGTCCGGAGGATGAGCAGTTCTTC
d_gene: -
v_gene: TRBV20-1
abundance: many
j_gene: TRBJ2-1

CDR3aa: CASMEGGASYNEQFF
CDR3nt: TGTGCCAGTATGGAGGGCGGAGCGTCTTACAATGAGCAGTTCTTC
d_gene: -
v_gene: TRBV19
abundance: -
j_gene: TRBJ2-1

CDR3aa: CASNPVWGEGYYGYTF
CDR3nt: TGTGCCAGCAATCCCGTCTGGGGCGAAGGTTACTATGGCTACACCTTC
d_gene: -
v_gene: TRBV28
abundance: -
j_gene: TRBJ1-2

CDR3aa: CASSTPLRDNVYGYTF
CDR3nt: TGTGCCAGTAGTACCCCGCTCAGGGACAACGTCTATGGCTACACCTTC
d_gene: -
v_gene: TRBV19
abundance: once
j_gene: TRBJ1-2

CDR3aa: CASSPGLANFDEQFF
CDR3nt: TGTGCCAGCAGCCCGGGACTAGCGAATTTCGATGAGCAGTTCTTC
d_gene: TRBD2
v_gene: TRBV9
abundance: -
j_gene: TRBJ2-1

CDR3aa: CASSSGRGEKLFF
CDR3nt: TGTGCCAGCAGCTCCGGGCGGGGGGAAAAACTGTTTTTT
d_gene: -
v_gene: TRBV7-9
abundance: many
j_gene: TRBJ1-4

CDR3aa: CAWALHGVDPYEQYF
CDR3nt: TGTGCCTGGGCCTTACACGGGGTGGACCCCTACGAGCAGTACTTC
d_gene: -
v_gene: TRBV30
abundance: once
j_gene: TRBJ2-7

CDR3aa: CASSSGQGSPYGYTF
CDR3nt: TGTGCCAGTAGTTCAGGACAGGGGTCTCCGTATGGCTACACCTTC
d_gene: TRBD1
v_gene: TRBV19
abundance: once
j_gene: TRBJ1-2

CDR3aa: CATSRGRLASETQYF
CDR3nt: TGTGCCACCAGCAGAGGTAGACTAGCCTCAGAGACCCAGTACTTC
d_gene: TRBD2
v_gene: TRBV15
abundance: -
j_gene: TRBJ2-5

CDR3aa: CASSLGLAGVDEQFF
CDR3nt: TGTGCCAGCAGTTTAGGGCTAGCGGGAGTGGATGAGCAGTTCTTC
d_gene: TRBD2
v_gene: TRBV27
abundance: -
j_gene: TRBJ2-1

CDR3aa: CASSLGNSYEQYF
CDR3nt: TGTGCCAGCAGCTTGGGGAACTCCTACGAGCAGTACTTC
d_gene: -
v_gene: TRBV11-2
abundance: -
j_gene: TRBJ2-7

CDR3aa: CASSIGRSGQGLYEQYF
CDR3nt: TGTGCCAGTAGTATAGGTCGATCGGGACAGGGACTCTACGAGCAGTACTTC
d_gene: TRBD1
v_gene: TRBV19
abundance: -
j_gene: TRBJ2-7

CDR3aa: CASSYSAGGSTDTQYF
CDR3nt: TGTGCCAGCAGTTATTCCGCGGGAGGGAGCACAGATACGCAGTATTTT
d_gene: TRBD2
v_gene: TRBV6-5
abundance: -
j_gene: TRBJ2-3

CDR3aa: CASSAASEGYNEQFF
CDR3nt: TGCGCCAGCAGCGCCGCTAGCGAGGGGTACAATGAGCAGTTCTTC
d_gene: -
v_gene: TRBV5-1
abundance: -
j_gene: TRBJ2-1

CDR3aa: CASSRTAAWDQPQHF
CDR3nt: TGTGCCAGCAGCAGGACAGCCGCCTGGGATCAGCCCCAGCATTTT
d_gene: -
v_gene: TRBV9
abundance: -
j_gene: TRBJ1-5

CDR3aa: CASSQLAGLSYEQYF
CDR3nt: TGTGCCAGCAGCCAACTGGCTGGGCTTTCCTACGAGCAGTACTTC
d_gene: -
v_gene: TRBV7-9
abundance: -
j_gene: TRBJ2-7

CDR3aa: CASSPRQGVTEAFF
CDR3nt: TGTGCCAGCTCACCAAGGCAGGGTGTCACTGAAGCTTTCTTT
d_gene: -
v_gene: TRBV18
abundance: -
j_gene: TRBJ1-1

CDR3aa: CASSLPGQGAGETQYF
CDR3nt: TGTGCCAGCAGCCTTCCTGGACAGGGGGCGGGGGAGACCCAGTACTTC
d_gene: TRBD1
v_gene: TRBV7-6
abundance: few
j_gene: TRBJ2-5

CDR3aa: CASSRQRGGFAEQFF
CDR3nt: TGTGCCAGCAGTCGCCAGCGGGGGGGGTTCGCTGAGCAGTTCTTC
d_gene: TRBD2
v_gene: TRBV6-5
abundance: -
j_gene: TRBJ2-1

CDR3aa: CASSQQASSSTDTQYF
CDR3nt: TGCGCCAGCAGCCAACAGGCTTCTTCTAGCACAGATACGCAGTATTTT
d_gene: -
v_gene: TRBV4-3
abundance: -
j_gene: TRBJ2-3

CDR3aa: CASSSGTPAYEQYF
CDR3nt: TGTGCCAGCAGCTCCGGGACACCAGCCTACGAGCAGTACTTC
d_gene: -
v_gene: TRBV13
abundance: few
j_gene: TRBJ2-7

CDR3aa: CASRGHSSYEQYF
CDR3nt: TGTGCCAGCAGGGGACACAGCTCCTACGAGCAGTACTTC
d_gene: -
v_gene: TRBV27
abundance: few
j_gene: TRBJ2-7

CDR3aa: CASIDRAGANVLTF
CDR3nt: TGTGCCAGTATTGACAGGGCTGGGGCCAACGTCCTGACTTTC
d_gene: TRBD1
v_gene: TRBV19
abundance: -
j_gene: TRBJ2-6

CDR3aa: CASSMTLSSYEQYF
CDR3nt: TGTGCCAGTAGTATGACGCTAAGCTCCTACGAGCAGTACTTC
d_gene: -
v_gene: TRBV19
abundance: -
j_gene: TRBJ2-7

CDR3aa: CASSLTGTAYEQYF
CDR3nt: TGCGCCAGCAGCTTGACCGGGACAGCCTACGAGCAGTACTTC
d_gene: TRBD1
v_gene: TRBV5-1
abundance: -
j_gene: TRBJ2-7

CDR3aa: CASSPGLAGLNEQFF
CDR3nt: TGTGCCAGCAGCCCTGGACTAGCGGGACTCAATGAGCAGTTCTTC
d_gene: TRBD2
v_gene: TRBV7-3
abundance: -
j_gene: TRBJ2-1

CDR3aa: CASSAPGLSYGYTF
CDR3nt: TGTGCCAGCAGTGCCCCGGGACTGAGCTATGGCTACACCTTC
d_gene: -
v_gene: TRBV28
abundance: few
j_gene: TRBJ1-2

CDR3aa: CASSLDGGSGNTIYF
CDR3nt: TGTGCCAGCAGCTTAGATGGCGGTTCTGGAAACACCATATATTTT
d_gene: -
v_gene: TRBV11-2
abundance: once
j_gene: TRBJ1-3

CDR3aa: CASSSSGRSTDTQYF
CDR3nt: TGCGCCAGCAGTTCTAGCGGGAGATCCACAGATACGCAGTATTTT
d_gene: TRBD2
v_gene: TRBV5-1
abundance: -
j_gene: TRBJ2-3

CDR3aa: CASRAPGGWDTEAFF
CDR3nt: TGTGCCAGCAGGGCCCCGGGGGGGTGGGACACTGAAGCTTTCTTT
d_gene: -
v_gene: TRBV6-5
abundance: -
j_gene: TRBJ1-1

CDR3aa: CASSYSPGQIYEQYF
CDR3nt: TGTGCCAGCAGTTACTCGCCGGGACAGATCTACGAGCAGTACTTC
d_gene: TRBD1
v_gene: TRBV6-5
abundance: -
j_gene: TRBJ2-7

CDR3aa: CASTRTGGPYEQYF
CDR3nt: TGTGCCAGCACCCGTACAGGGGGTCCCTACGAGCAGTACTTC
d_gene: TRBD1
v_gene: TRBV27
abundance: -
j_gene: TRBJ2-7

CDR3aa: CASSVMAGGGYTF
CDR3nt: TGTGCCAGCAGCGTAATGGCAGGGGGAGGCTACACCTTC
d_gene: TRBD1
v_gene: TRBV9
abundance: -
j_gene: TRBJ1-2

CDR3aa: CASSLSPRAANTDTQYF
CDR3nt: TGCGCCAGCAGCTTAAGTCCGCGGGCGGCGAACACAGATACGCAGTATTTT
d_gene: -
v_gene: TRBV5-1
abundance: -
j_gene: TRBJ2-3

CDR3aa: CAWTGTGNQETQYF
CDR3nt: TGTGCCTGGACGGGAACAGGGAACCAAGAGACCCAGTACTTC
d_gene: -
v_gene: TRBV30
abundance: -
j_gene: TRBJ2-5

CDR3aa: CASSLALLSSGNTIYF
CDR3nt: TGTGCCAGCTCGCTGGCCCTCCTGAGCTCTGGAAACACCATATATTTT
d_gene: -
v_gene: TRBV18
abundance: -
j_gene: TRBJ1-3